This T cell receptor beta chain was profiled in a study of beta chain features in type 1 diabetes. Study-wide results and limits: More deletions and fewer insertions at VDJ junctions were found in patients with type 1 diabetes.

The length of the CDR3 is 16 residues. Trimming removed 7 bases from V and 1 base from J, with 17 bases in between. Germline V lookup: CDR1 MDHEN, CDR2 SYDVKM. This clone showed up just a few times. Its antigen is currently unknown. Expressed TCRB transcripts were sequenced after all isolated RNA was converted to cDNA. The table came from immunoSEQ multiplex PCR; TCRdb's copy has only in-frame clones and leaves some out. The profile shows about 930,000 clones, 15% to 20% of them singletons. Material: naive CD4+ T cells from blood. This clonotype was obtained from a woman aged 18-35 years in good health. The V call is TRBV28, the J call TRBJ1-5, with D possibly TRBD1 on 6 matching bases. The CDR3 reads CASIRTEGMSNQPQHF. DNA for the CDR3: TGTGCCAGCATCAGGACAGAGGGGATGAGCAATCAGCCCCAGCATTTT.